Listed below are T cell receptor beta chains from one sample, sequenced in a study of spatial heterogeneity in lung cancer. MiXCR was run by TCRdb on the 5' RACE reads, yielding one entry per CDR3 protein. There are about 6,200 distinct CDR3 sequences in the sample; approximately 20% occur only once, and about 15% lies in the top ten. The material was normal lung tissue next to the tumor, obtained at surgery. Receptors originate from a male donor with early-stage non-small cell lung cancer. Both conserved end residues are part of each CDR3. D genes are given only for firm matches. Where a row states a size, it is once, few, many or the class of an expanded clone; other rows omit it.

d_call j_call clone_size v_call cdr3_nt cdr3_aa
. TRBJ1-2 . TRBV28 TGTGCCAGCAGGGTAGCTAACTATGGCTACACCTTC CASRVANYGYTF
. TRBJ2-1 few TRBV4-3 TGCGCCAGCAGCCAAGGGGATGTGGGAGTACTGTTCTTC CASSQGDVGVLFF
. TRBJ2-5 medium-sized TRBV2 TGTGCCAGCAGTGACCCGGACTATCGGGAAGAGACCCAGTACTTC CASSDPDYREETQYF
TRBD2 TRBJ2-3 few TRBV6-2/TRBV6-3 TGTGCCAGCAGCCCTATCGTCTCTAGCGGGAGCCCAGATACGCAGTATTTT CASSPIVSSGSPDTQYF
TRBD2 TRBJ2-1 . TRBV5-6 TGTGCCAGCAGCTTGGCCTTTGTAGCGGGAGGGCATGAGCAGTTCTTC CASSLAFVAGGHEQFF
. TRBJ2-7 . TRBV20-1 TGCAGTGCTAGTACAGGGCTCACCTACGAGCAGTACTTC CSASTGLTYEQYF
. TRBJ2-2 once TRBV7-6 TGTGCCAGCAGCTTGGGCGCCGGGGAGCTGTTTTTT CASSLGAGELFF
. TRBJ2-5 medium-sized TRBV11-2 TGTGCCAGCAGCTTCCCAGGGAGGTTGGAGACCCAGTACTTC CASSFPGRLETQYF
. TRBJ2-5 . TRBV7-2 TGTGCCAGCAGCTTGTGGAACGGACAAGAGACCCAGTACTTC CASSLWNGQETQYF
TRBD2 TRBJ2-2 large TRBV6-5 TGTGCCAGCAGTTACTCGACGTTAGCGGGCTCCGGGGAGCTGTTTTTT CASSYSTLAGSGELFF
TRBD1 TRBJ1-5 . TRBV28 TGTGCCAGCAGTTTCCAGGGGGGGAATCAGCCCCAGCATTTT CASSFQGGNQPQHF
TRBD2 TRBJ2-3 medium-sized TRBV6-1 TGTGCCAGCAGTGAACCCGGGAGGGGGGCAGATACGCAGTATTTT CASSEPGRGADTQYF
. TRBJ1-3 . TRBV4-2 TGTGCCAGCAGCCAAATCGACCCTTTCTCTGGAAACACCATATATTTT CASSQIDPFSGNTIYF
TRBD2 TRBJ2-1 few TRBV24-1 TGTGCCACCAGTGACAGGACTAGCGGTAATGAGCAGTTCTTC CATSDRTSGNEQFF
. TRBJ2-6 medium-sized TRBV5-1 TGCGCCAGCAGCTTGGAAGGGGCTGGGGCCAACGTCCTGACTTTC CASSLEGAGANVLTF